The 22 T cell receptor beta chains below all came from one sample that was sequenced in a study of Ad26.COV2.S vaccination and SARS-CoV-2 variants. Treatment defined: roughly 20 received Ad26.COV2.S at low or high dose, single or two shots; about 5 received placebo; per-sample allocation not given. The samples date from day 63 after the first vaccine or placebo injection. The assay was immunoSEQ multiplex PCR, and TCRdb's table has in-frame clones only and misses some. Among about 320,000 clones listed, roughly 84% were seen once. Sequencing used peripheral blood, obtained in a trial of Ad26.COV2.S vaccine versus placebo. Receptors were obtained from a person between 18 and 65 years old who received the Ad26.COV2.S COVID-19 vaccine or a placebo.

The chain joins TRBV11-2 to TRBJ2-5; unclear D gene. Trimming took off 0 bases at V and 0 bases at J, with 14 bases between the two ends. The CDR3 runs to 17 residues. Looked up from germline, CDR1 is SGHAT and CDR2 is FQNNGV. The CDR3 region has the DNA TGTGCCAGCAGCTTAGACGCCGCCGGAACCTACCAAGAGACCCAGTACTTC. Translated: CASSLDAAGTYQETQYF.

This chain links TRBV6-4 with TRBJ2-1; 14 nucleotides line up with TRBD2. V was clipped by 3 bases and J by 8 bases; unmatched bases: 6. The CDR3 has 16 amino acids. Germline loops: CDR1 MRHNA, CDR2 SNTAGT. The CDR3 protein is CASSETTSGGADEQFF. The CDR3 bases are TGTGCCAGCAGTGAAACGACTAGCGGGGGGGCTGATGAGCAGTTCTTC.

This chain joins TRBV18 and TRBJ1-1; 9 bases are shared with TRBD1. The V segment lost 1 base and the J segment 0 bases; nucleotides outside the gene matches: 6. The CDR3 has 17 amino acids. The germline V gene encodes CDR1 KGHSH and CDR2 LQKENI. CDR3 region: CASSPRRTGAMNTEAFF. CDR3 in DNA: TGTGCCAGCTCACCACGCCGGACAGGGGCTATGAACACTGAAGCTTTCTTT.

The chain has TRBV6-5 and TRBJ1-1; tentative D call: TRBD1 (5 bases). In germline, CDR1 is MNHEY, CDR2 SVGAGI. This CDR3 region has 15 residues. V dropped 7 bases and J dropped 1 base, with 16 bases sitting between them. As DNA, the CDR3 is TGTGCCAGCAACCTCGGGGGTACAGGGAACACTGAAGCTTTCTTT. This translates into CASNLGGTGNTEAFF.

The chain has TRBV14 and TRBJ1-2; tentative D call: TRBD1 (5 bases). The V gene lost 4 bases and the J gene lost 3 bases, with 9 bases spanning the gap. The CDR3 contains 13 residues. Germline CDR1 reads SGHDN; CDR2 reads FVKESK. The CDR3 sequence: CASSPGMHYGYTF. CDR3 DNA sequence: TGTGCCAGCAGCCCAGGGATGCACTATGGCTACACCTTC.

The chain has TRBV4-3 and TRBJ1-2; the match to TRBD1 covers 9 bases. The V gene's germline CDR1 is LGHNA and CDR2 YSLEER. The CDR3 has 14 amino acids. V lost 2 bases to trimming and J lost 5 bases; unmatched junction nucleotides: 3. In DNA form, the CDR3 reads TGCGCCAGCAGCCAACCCGGGACAGGGTATGGCTACACCTTC. Encoded protein: CASSQPGTGYGYTF.

This clone was seen once. The chain employs TRBV5-4 and TRBJ2-3; TRBD1 matches at 10 bases. CDR3 length equals 16 residues. Germline loops: CDR1 SGHNT, CDR2 YYREEE (reference sequence). V shed 2 bases and J 5 bases; nucleotides not matched to a gene: 8. The CDR3 DNA reads TGTGCCAGCAGCTTCCTCGACAGGGGGCGCGGAGATACGCAGTATTTT. It codes for CASSFLDRGRGDTQYF.

This clone has only one observation. The chain is built from TRBV14 and TRBJ1-1; 7 bases fit TRBD1. This CDR3 region has 17 residues. J lost 1 base, V lost 4 bases, and 12 bases had no gene match. In germline, CDR1 is SGHDN, CDR2 FVKESK. CDR3 sequence reads: CASSPPGRGRKNTEAFF. In nucleotides, the CDR3 is TGTGCCAGCAGCCCCCCCGGAAGGGGGCGAAAGAACACTGAAGCTTTCTTT.

This CDR3 is CSVKPGGRTDTQYF. The CDR3 nucleotides read TGCAGCGTGAAACCAGGGGGAAGGACAGATACGCAGTATTTT. The V and J genes are TRBV29-1 and TRBJ2-3, with 7 bases that match TRBD1. The CDR3 has 14 amino acids. The V gene end was trimmed by 6 bases and the J gene end by 3 bases; junction bases not matched to a gene: 9. Looked up from germline, CDR1 is SQVTM and CDR2 is ANQGSEA.

In DNA, the CDR3 is TGTGCCAGCAGCCGGACAGGGGGAAAGTACAATGAGCAGTTCTTC. It encodes CASSRTGGKYNEQFF. The chain combines TRBV5-4 with TRBJ2-1; 10 bases match TRBD1. J lost 4 bases, V lost 4 bases, and 5 bases had no gene match. The CDR3 runs to 15 residues. CDR1 is SGHNT, CDR2 YYREEE, per germline (reference sequence).

This rearrangement joins TRBV10-3 to TRBJ2-7; tentatively, D is TRBD2 (5 bases). This CDR3 contains 14 residues. Trimming removed 4 bases at V and 5 bases at J, with 15 bases between. The germline V gene has CDR1 ENHRY and CDR2 SYGVKD. The CDR3 sequence is CAISGSRDSDEQYF. DNA of the CDR3: TGTGCCATCAGTGGGTCTCGGGATTCCGACGAGCAGTACTTC.

This chain links TRBV10-3 with TRBJ2-5, with D possibly TRBD2 on 5 matching bases. The CDR3 consists of 12 residues. V dropped 6 bases and J dropped 5 bases, with 10 bases sitting between them. Germline V gene sequence: CDR1 ENHRY, CDR2 SYGVKD. Here the CDR3 DNA reads TGTGCCATCAGCCCGGGGTCGGAGACCCAGTACTTC. This sequence encodes CAISPGSETQYF.

The V gene is TRBV6-5, the J gene TRBJ1-1; D remains ambiguous. The CDR3 length is 14 residues. V was cut by 5 bases and J by 1 base, with 11 bases left in between. The V gene's germline CDR1 is MNHEY and CDR2 SVGAGI. The CDR3 reads CASSLRAGNTEAFF. The CDR3 nucleotides read TGTGCCAGCAGTCTCCGTGCCGGGAACACTGAAGCTTTCTTT.

This chain joins TRBV4-3 and TRBJ2-1; 9 bases are shared with TRBD2. This CDR3 spans 18 amino acids. The trim removed 0 bases at V and 8 bases at J, leaving 14 bases unmatched. Germline CDR1 is LGHNA and CDR2 is YSLEER. The CDR3 loop is CASSQDFGRGGLVDEQFF. The CDR3 nucleotides are TGCGCCAGCAGCCAAGATTTTGGGCGGGGGGGCCTAGTAGATGAGCAGTTCTTC.

The CDR3 bases are TGTGCCAGCAGTTACTTAAGTGGGCTGCAGACCCAGTACTTC. It encodes CASSYLSGLQTQYF. The chain has TRBV6-2 or TRBV6-3 and TRBJ2-5; D gene uncertain. V was clipped by 1 base and J by 6 bases, with 12 bases between them. The V gene's germline CDR1 is MNHEY and CDR2 SVGEGT. The CDR3 loop spans 14 amino acids.

Remarks on this clone: The sample holds other DNA sequences that translate to the same CDR3. In nucleotides, the CDR3 is TGTGCCAGCAGCCTAGCAGGTACCTACGAGCAGTACTTC. It is translated as CASSLAGTYEQYF. The chain is built from TRBV5-4 and TRBJ2-7; maybe TRBD2 (5 bases). V was clipped by 4 bases and J by 2 bases, with 10 bases between them. The CDR3 has 13 residues. Per the germline V gene, CDR1 is SGHNT and CDR2 is YYREEE (reference sequence).

The gene calls are TRBV11-2 and TRBJ2-1; D gene unclear. Trimming pared 5 bases from V and 5 bases from J, leaving 10 bases between. Germline CDR1 and CDR2: SGHAT and FQNNGV. The CDR3 runs 13 residues. CDR3: CASSALVHNEQFF. The CDR3 region has the DNA TGTGCCAGCAGCGCACTCGTCCACAATGAGCAGTTCTTC.

The J gene is TRBJ2-3, the V gene TRBV11-2; D uncertain. V lost 1 base and J lost 0, with 11 bases in between. Per the germline V gene, CDR1 is SGHAT and CDR2 is FQNNGV. This CDR3 is 16 amino acids long. This chain's CDR3 is CASSLAAGPSTDTQYF. Here the CDR3 DNA reads TGTGCCAGCAGCTTAGCCGCCGGGCCTAGCACAGATACGCAGTATTTT.

The chain couples TRBV4-2 to TRBJ1-1; no firm D call. Germline CDR1 and CDR2: LGHNA and YNFKEQ. The length of the CDR3 is 13 residues. V was cut by 2 bases and J by 2 bases, with 6 bases left in between. CDR3 region: CASSQQRNTEAFF. CDR3 coding DNA: TGTGCCAGCAGCCAACAGAGAAACACTGAAGCTTTCTTT.

The genes are TRBV29-1 and TRBJ1-2; TRBD1 might be the D (5 bases). This CDR3 is built from 12 residues. Germline assignment: CDR1 SQVTM and CDR2 ANQGSEA. Trimming shortened V by 8 bases and J by 4 bases, and 14 bases separated the two germline ends. CDR3 in DNA: TGCAGCTCTTCTTGGGGGAGCTATGGCTACACCTTC. It yields the protein CSSSWGSYGYTF.

The chain has TRBV7-2 and TRBJ2-7; D tentatively fits TRBD1 or TRBD2 (6 bases each). Germline CDR1 reads SGHTA; CDR2 reads FQGNSA. CDR3 length equals 14 residues. V lost 8 bases, J lost 4 bases, and 18 bases lay in between. CDR3 in amino acids: CASRPGGSQYEQYF. The CDR3 nucleotides are TGTGCCAGCCGTCCCGGGGGCAGCCAGTACGAGCAGTACTTC.

The chain uses TRBV5-4 and TRBJ2-6; D might be TRBD1 (5 bases). Trimming took 0 bases from V and 1 from J, leaving 11 bases between them. The germline CDR1 and CDR2 sequences are SGHNT and YYREEE (reference sequence). This CDR3 comprises 17 residues. CDR3 nucleotide sequence: TGTGCCAGCAGCTTGGTACAGGTAGGGTCTGGGGCCAACGTCCTGACTTTC. It is translated as CASSLVQVGSGANVLTF.